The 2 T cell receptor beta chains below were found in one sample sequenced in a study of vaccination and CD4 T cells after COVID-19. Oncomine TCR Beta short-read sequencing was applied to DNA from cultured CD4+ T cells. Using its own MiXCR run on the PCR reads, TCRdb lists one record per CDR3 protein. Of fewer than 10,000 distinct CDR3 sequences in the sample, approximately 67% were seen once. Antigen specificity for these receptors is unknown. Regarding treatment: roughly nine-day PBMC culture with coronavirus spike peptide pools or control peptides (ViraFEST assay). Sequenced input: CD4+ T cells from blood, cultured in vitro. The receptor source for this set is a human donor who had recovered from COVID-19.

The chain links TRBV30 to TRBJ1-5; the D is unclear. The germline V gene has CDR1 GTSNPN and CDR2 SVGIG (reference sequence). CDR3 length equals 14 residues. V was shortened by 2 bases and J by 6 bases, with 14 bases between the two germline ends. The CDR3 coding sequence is TGTGCCTGGAGTTCGACGGGGTTGGGTCAGCCCCAGCATTTT. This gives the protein CAWSSTGLGQPQHF.

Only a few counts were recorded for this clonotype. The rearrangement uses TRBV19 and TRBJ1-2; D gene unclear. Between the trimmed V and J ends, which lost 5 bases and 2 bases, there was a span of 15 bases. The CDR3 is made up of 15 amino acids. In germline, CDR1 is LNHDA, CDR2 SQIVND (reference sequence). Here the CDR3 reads CASSSIGSANYGYTF. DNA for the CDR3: TGTGCCAGTAGTTCGATAGGATCGGCGAACTATGGCTACACCTTC.